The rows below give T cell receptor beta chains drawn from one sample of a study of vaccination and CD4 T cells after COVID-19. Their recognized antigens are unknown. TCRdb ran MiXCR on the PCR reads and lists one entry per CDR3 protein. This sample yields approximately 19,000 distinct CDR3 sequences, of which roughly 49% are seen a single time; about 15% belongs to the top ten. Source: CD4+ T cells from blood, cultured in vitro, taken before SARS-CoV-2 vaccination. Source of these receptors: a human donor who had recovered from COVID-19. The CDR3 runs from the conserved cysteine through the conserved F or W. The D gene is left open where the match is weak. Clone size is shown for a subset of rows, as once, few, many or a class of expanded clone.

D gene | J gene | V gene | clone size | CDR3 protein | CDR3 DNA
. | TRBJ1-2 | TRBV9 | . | CASSRLRGYTF | TGTGCCAGCAGCAGACTGCGGGGCTACACCTTC
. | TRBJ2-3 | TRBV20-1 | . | CSAGRQSSSTDTQYF | TGCAGTGCTGGAAGACAGTCTTCTAGCACAGATACGCAGTATTTT
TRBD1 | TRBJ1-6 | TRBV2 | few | CASSRDRGYSPLHF | TGTGCCAGCAGTCGAGACAGGGGCTATTCACCCCTCCACTTT
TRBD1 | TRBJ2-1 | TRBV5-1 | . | CASSLDRGASYNEQFF | TGCGCCAGCAGCTTGGACAGGGGGGCCTCCTACAATGAGCAGTTCTTC
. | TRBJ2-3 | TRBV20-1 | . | CSARARERSTDTQYF | TGCAGTGCTAGGGCCCGGGAACGTTCCACAGATACGCAGTATTTT
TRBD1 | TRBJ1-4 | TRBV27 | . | CASRPLYRGQGGEKLFF | TGTGCCAGCAGGCCGCTATATCGCGGACAGGGCGGTGAAAAACTGTTTTTT
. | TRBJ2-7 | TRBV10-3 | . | CAISGGRPSGEQYF | TGTGCCATCAGTGGTGGGAGGCCCTCCGGCGAGCAGTACTTC
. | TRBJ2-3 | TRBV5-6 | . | CASSTVERHISVTDTQYF | TGTGCCAGCAGCACCGTGGAGCGGCATATATCAGTCACAGATACGCAGTATTTT
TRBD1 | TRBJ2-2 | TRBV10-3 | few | CATRQGGSTGELFF | TGTGCCACGCGACAGGGGGGGAGTACCGGGGAGCTGTTTTTT
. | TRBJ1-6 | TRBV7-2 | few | CASSLYQREALHF | TGTGCCAGCAGCTTATATCAGCGGGAGGCCCTCCACTTT
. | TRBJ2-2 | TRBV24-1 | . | CATSDTTGTKLFF | TGTGCCACCAGTGACACAACCGGGACGAAGCTGTTTTTT
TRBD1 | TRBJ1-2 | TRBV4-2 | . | CASSQDWNVKGGDGYTF | TGTGCCAGCAGCCAAGATTGGAACGTCAAAGGGGGCGATGGCTACACCTTC
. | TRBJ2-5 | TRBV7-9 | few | CASSPNIRFQETQYF | TGTGCCAGCAGCCCGAATATAAGATTCCAAGAGACCCAGTACTTC
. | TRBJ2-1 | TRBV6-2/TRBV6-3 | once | CASSPVGTYNEQFF | TGTGCCAGCAGTCCGGTGGGGACCTACAATGAGCAGTTCTTC
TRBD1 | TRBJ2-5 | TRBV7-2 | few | CASSLATGGETQYF | TGTGCCAGCAGCTTAGCGACAGGGGGGGAGACCCAGTACTTC
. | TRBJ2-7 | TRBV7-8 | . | CASSLSGSSYEQYF | TGTGCCAGCAGCTTAAGTGGGAGCTCCTACGAGCAGTACTTC
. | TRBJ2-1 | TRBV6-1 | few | CASRFPGGGGEQFF | TGTGCCAGCAGATTTCCCGGTGGCGGCGGAGAGCAGTTCTTC
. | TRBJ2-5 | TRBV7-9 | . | CASSPDRWAVETQYF | TGTGCCAGCAGCCCTGACAGGTGGGCAGTCGAGACCCAGTACTTC
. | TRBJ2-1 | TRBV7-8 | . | CASSSPGLPFNEQFF | TGTGCCAGCAGCTCGCCGGGACTTCCTTTCAATGAGCAGTTCTTC
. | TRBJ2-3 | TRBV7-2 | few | CASSLRAPDTQYF | TGTGCCAGCAGCTTAAGGGCCCCGGATACGCAGTATTTT
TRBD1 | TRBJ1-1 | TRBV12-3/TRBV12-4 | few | CASRTTGQGVGAFF | TGTGCCAGCAGGACCACGGGACAGGGGGTAGGGGCTTTCTTT
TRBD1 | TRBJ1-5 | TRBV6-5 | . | CASSYGAQGNQPQHF | TGTGCCAGCAGTTACGGTGCACAGGGGAACCAGCCCCAGCATTTT
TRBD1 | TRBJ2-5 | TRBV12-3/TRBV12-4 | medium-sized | CASGRQGAGETQYF | TGTGCCAGCGGTAGACAGGGGGCTGGAGAGACCCAGTACTTC
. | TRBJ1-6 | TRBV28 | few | CASSFRGTGYNSPLHF | TGTGCCAGCAGTTTCAGGGGAACGGGGTATAATTCACCCCTCCACTTT
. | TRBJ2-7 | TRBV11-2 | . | CASSLDLGRGYF | TGTGCCAGCAGCTTAGATCTTGGACGCGGGTACTTC
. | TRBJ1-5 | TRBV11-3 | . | CASSFGGPNQPQHF | TGTGCCAGCAGCTTCGGCGGACCGAATCAGCCCCAGCATTTT
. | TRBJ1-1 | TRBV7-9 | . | CASSFLGGSTEAFF | TGTGCCAGCAGCTTCTTGGGGGGGAGCACTGAAGCTTTCTTT
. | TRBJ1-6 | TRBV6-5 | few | CASSYSAGLEPLHF | TGTGCCAGCAGTTACTCGGCAGGGTTGGAACCCCTCCACTTT
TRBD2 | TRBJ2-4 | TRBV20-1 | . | CSASLAGGPGKNIQYF | TGCAGTGCTTCCCTAGCGGGAGGGCCGGGCAAAAACATTCAGTACTTC
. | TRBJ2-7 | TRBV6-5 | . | CASSYGQGSNEQYF | TGTGCCAGCAGTTACGGTCAGGGGAGTAACGAGCAGTACTTC
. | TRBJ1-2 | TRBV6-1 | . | CAIRKTLNQDYGYTF | TGTGCCATCAGGAAGACCCTAAACCAGGACTATGGCTACACCTTC
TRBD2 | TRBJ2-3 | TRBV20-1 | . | CSARDSGGAPDTQYF | TGCAGTGCTAGGGACAGCGGGGGGGCTCCAGATACGCAGTATTTT
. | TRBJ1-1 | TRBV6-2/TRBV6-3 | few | CASSIRRQETEAFF | TGTGCCAGCAGCATTAGACGACAGGAGACTGAAGCTTTCTTT
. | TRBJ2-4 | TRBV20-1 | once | CSAPGAREFGIQYF | TGCAGTGCCCCGGGGGCTAGAGAGTTTGGCATTCAGTACTTC
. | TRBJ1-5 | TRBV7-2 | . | CASSLELTEPQHF | TGTGCCAGCAGCTTAGAATTAACAGAGCCCCAGCATTTT
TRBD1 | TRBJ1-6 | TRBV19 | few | CASRPLDRGQVSPLHF | TGTGCCAGTAGACCTCTCGACAGGGGGCAGGTTTCACCCCTCCACTTT
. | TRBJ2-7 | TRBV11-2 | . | CASSSDLSEQYF | TGTGCCAGCAGCTCCGACCTCTCCGAGCAGTACTTC
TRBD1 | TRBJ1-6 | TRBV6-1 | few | CASSEAGTRQGTPLHF | TGTGCCAGCAGTGAAGCGGGGACCAGACAGGGGACACCCCTCCACTTT
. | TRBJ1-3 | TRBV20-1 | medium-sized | CSASWPDRGNTIYF | TGCAGTGCTAGCTGGCCAGACCGTGGAAACACCATATATTTT
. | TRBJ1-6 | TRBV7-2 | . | CASSLAVDSPLHF | TGTGCCAGCAGCTTAGCGGTGGATTCACCCCTCCACTTT
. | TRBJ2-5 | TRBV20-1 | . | CSARVGNQETQYF | TGCAGTGCTAGAGTAGGGAACCAAGAGACCCAGTACTTC
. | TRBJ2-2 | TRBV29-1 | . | CSGIRDLGAGELFF | TGCAGCGGAATCAGGGACCTAGGGGCCGGGGAGCTGTTTTTT
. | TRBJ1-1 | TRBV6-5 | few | CASSSQATRNTEAFF | TGTGCCAGCAGTTCCCAGGCGACGAGGAACACTGAAGCTTTCTTT
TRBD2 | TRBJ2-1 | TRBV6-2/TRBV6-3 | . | CASSRTGTSVYNEQFF | TGTGCCAGCAGTCGAACCGGGACTAGCGTCTACAATGAGCAGTTCTTC
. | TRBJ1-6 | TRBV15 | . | CATTDAGRRGSPLHF | TGTGCCACCACCGATGCCGGCAGGAGAGGGTCACCCCTCCACTTT
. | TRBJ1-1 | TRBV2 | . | CASRTPRLRANTEAFF | TGTGCCAGCAGGACCCCGAGACTTCGAGCGAACACTGAAGCTTTCTTT
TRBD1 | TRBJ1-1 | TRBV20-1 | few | CRGDRGTEAFF | TGCAGGGGGGACAGGGGCACTGAAGCTTTCTTT
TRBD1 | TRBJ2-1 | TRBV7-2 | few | CASSLWQGARNEQFF | TGTGCCAGCAGCTTATGGCAGGGGGCGAGAAATGAGCAGTTCTTC
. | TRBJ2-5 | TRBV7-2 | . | CASSPPGGEETQYF | TGTGCCAGCAGCCCACCGGGGGGCGAAGAGACCCAGTACTTC
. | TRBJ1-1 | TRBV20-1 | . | CSASLRYTEAFF | TGCAGTGCTAGTCTGAGGTACACTGAAGCTTTCTTT